A single sample gave rise to the 26 T cell receptor beta chains below, sequenced in a study of control samples from healthy donors and cancer patients. Assay used: immunoSEQ multiplex PCR; TCRdb lists only in-frame clones, some missing. The sample holds fewer than 200,000 clones, 90% to 95% seen once. Source material: blood. These receptors came from a man aged 18-30 years in good health.

The chain links TRBV6-5 to TRBJ2-7; D gene ambiguous. Between the trimmed V and J ends, which lost 0 bases and 5 bases, there was a span of 17 bases. The germline CDR1 and CDR2 sequences are MNHEY and SVGAGI. The CDR3 loop spans 16 amino acids. CDR3 coding DNA: TGTGCCAGCAGTTACTCCATGGGTAGTGGCGGCCACGAGCAGTACTTC. It encodes CASSYSMGSGGHEQYF.

The chain joins TRBV12-3 or TRBV12-4 to TRBJ2-1; D ambiguous. The CDR3 consists of 12 residues. V lost 4 bases and J lost 4, with 5 bases in between. The CDR3 DNA reads TGTGCCAGCAGTTCGCCATACAATGAGCAGTTCTTC. It translates to CASSSPYNEQFF.

V usage is TRBV24-1 and J usage is TRBJ2-5; a weak D match, TRBD2 (5 bases). V lost 3 bases to trimming and J lost 5 bases, with 12 bases between them. The CDR3 consists of 14 residues. The germline CDR1 and CDR2 sequences are KGHDR and SFDVKD. The CDR3 protein is CATSDTRTGETQYF. The CDR3 DNA reads as TGTGCCACCAGTGATACTCGGACGGGGGAGACCCAGTACTTC.

The chain is built from TRBV10-3 and TRBJ1-2; 7 nucleotides line up with TRBD1. The CDR3 runs to 15 residues. Unmatched junction bases numbered 10, after V lost 9 bases and J lost 0 bases. CDR1 ENHRY and CDR2 SYGVKD come from the germline V gene. In DNA form, the CDR3 reads TGTGCCATAAAACAGGGGACGGCGACTAACTATGGCTACACCTTC. It is translated as CAIKQGTATNYGYTF.

The rearrangement uses TRBV10-3 and TRBJ2-2, with D unclear. With 4 bases removed from V and 0 bases from J, the gap between germline ends came to 12 bases. Looked up from germline, CDR1 is ENHRY and CDR2 is SYGVKD. There are 16 residues in the CDR3. The CDR3 region has the DNA TGTGCCATCAGTGTAGGTCCCTCTGCGAACACCGGGGAGCTGTTTTTT. Translation: CAISVGPSANTGELFF.

In this sample, this clone turned up a few times. This chain uses TRBV10-3 with TRBJ1-4, with D possibly TRBD1 on 5 matching bases. CDR3 length equals 13 residues. V lost 5 bases and J 3 bases, leaving 7 bases between the germline ends. From germline, CDR1 is ENHRY and CDR2 SYGVKD. For the CDR3, the DNA is TGTGCCATCAGTCAGGGCTCTAATGAAAAACTGTTTTTT. It codes for CAISQGSNEKLFF.

V is TRBV3-1 (or the pseudogene TRBV3-2) and J is TRBJ1-3; no clear D gene. Germline V lookup: CDR1 LGHDT, CDR2 YNNKEL (reference sequence). This CDR3 has 15 residues. V gave up 1 base and J gave up 0 bases, with 7 bases separating them. The CDR3: CASSQGDGSGNTIYF. The CDR3 DNA sequence: TGTGCCAGCAGCCAAGGGGATGGCTCTGGAAACACCATATATTTT.

The chain employs TRBV2 and TRBJ2-7; TRBD2 agrees at 9 bases. The germline V gene has CDR1 SNHLY and CDR2 FYNNEI. V lost 3 bases, J lost 7 bases, and 16 bases stayed unmatched. The CDR3 extends over 17 amino acids. The DNA for the CDR3 is TGTGCCAGCAGTGATAGCGGGGGCCCAGGCGGTTTTAGGGAGCAGTACTTC. Encoded protein: CASSDSGGPGGFREQYF.

With respect to this clone: The sample holds other DNA sequences that translate to the same CDR3. The rearrangement links TRBV28 to TRBJ1-5, with TRBD1 identical over 9 bases. The CDR3 is made up of 15 amino acids. J was trimmed by 4 bases and V by 1 base; bases with no gene match: 2. CDR1 is MDHEN, CDR2 SYDVKM, per germline. CDR3 nucleotides: TGTGCCAGCAGTTTATTGACAGGGGGGAATCAGCCCCAGCATTTT. It yields the protein CASSLLTGGNQPQHF. The full variable domain, with the rest looked up from reference TRBV28 and TRBJ1-5, is DVKVTQSSRYLVKRTGEKVFLECVQDMDHENMFWYRQDPGLGLRLIYFSYDVKMKEKGDIPEGYSVSREKKERFSLILESASTNQTSMYLCASSLLTGGNQPQHFGDGTRLSIL.

The chain is built from TRBV30 and TRBJ1-1; D not certain. The CDR3 sequence is 13 residues long. Deletions cut 2 bases from V and 1 base from J, with 8 bases between. Germline values: CDR1 GTSNPN, CDR2 SVGIG (reference sequence). DNA of the CDR3: TGTGCCTGGAGTCTTAGAGGGAACACTGAAGCTTTCTTT. This translates into CAWSLRGNTEAFF.

The gene calls are TRBV19 and TRBJ1-3; 8 bases are shared with TRBD1. Germline CDR1 reads LNHDA; CDR2 reads SQIVND (reference sequence). V was clipped by 9 bases and J by 3 bases; unmatched bases: 4. The CDR3 has 13 amino acids. The CDR3 DNA reads TGTGCCAGCGGGACAGGATTTGGAAACACCATATATTTT. Encoded protein: CASGTGFGNTIYF.

The rearrangement uses TRBV6-5 and TRBJ1-1, with D possibly TRBD1 on 6 matching bases. V was clipped by 8 bases and J by 4 bases, with 14 bases between them. There are 13 residues in the CDR3. Germline V gives CDR1 MNHEY, CDR2 SVGAGI. The CDR3 DNA reads TGTGCCAGCTTCGGTTGGGGGCCCACTGAAGCTTTCTTT. Translating gives CASFGWGPTEAFF.

The chain employs TRBV28 and TRBJ1-5; 7 bases align to TRBD1. CDR1 and CDR2 (germline): MDHEN, SYDVKM. The CDR3 spans 12 residues. V was pared by 8 bases and J by 6 bases, with 4 bases of the junction left unmatched. The CDR3 coding sequence is TGTGCCAGCGAGGGGGCAGGTCAGCCCCAGCATTTT. It codes for CASEGAGQPQHF.

This clone was seen only a few times. The chain couples TRBV2 to TRBJ1-6, with 9 bases lining up with TRBD1. The junction had 5 bases not matched to a gene; V was cut back by 8 bases and J by 6 bases. Germline V CDR1 and CDR2: SNHLY, FYNNEI. This CDR3 is built from 14 residues. The CDR3 DNA is TGTGCCAGCCGGACGACAGGGGGTAATTCACCCCTCCACTTT. This codes for CASRTTGGNSPLHF.

Concerning this clone: Other DNA sequences in this specimen translate into the identical CDR3. The CDR3 reads CASSPGQGGNQPQHF. The CDR3 nucleotides read TGTGCCAGCTCACCTGGGCAGGGTGGCAATCAGCCCCAGCATTTT. This chain connects TRBV18 to TRBJ1-5; D is perhaps TRBD1 (5 bases). CDR1 is KGHSH, CDR2 LQKENI, per germline. This CDR3 has 15 residues. V dropped 3 bases and J dropped 2 bases, with 11 bases sitting between them.

V and J are TRBV30 and TRBJ2-3; 8 nucleotides align to TRBD1. V shed 5 bases and J 0 bases; nucleotides not matched to a gene: 13. The germline gives CDR1 GTSNPN, CDR2 SVGIG (reference sequence). The CDR3 loop spans 17 amino acids. The CDR3 coding sequence is TGTGCCTGGTCGGACAGGGAACTACGATCGAGCACAGATACGCAGTATTTT. It specifies CAWSDRELRSSTDTQYF. Full variable domain (missing parts from reference TRBV30 and TRBJ2-3): SQTIHQWPATLVQPVGSPLSLECTVEGTSNPNLYWYRQAAGRGLQLLFYSVGIGQISSEVPQNLSASRPQDRQFILSSKKLLLSDSGFYLCAWSDRELRSSTDTQYFGPGTRLTVL.

This chain uses TRBV28 with TRBJ2-7; 10 bases are a match to TRBD2. CDR3 length equals 14 residues. Unmatched junction bases numbered 4, after V lost 2 bases and J lost 6 bases. CDR1 and CDR2 from the germline V gene are MDHEN and SYDVKM. CDR3 amino acids: CASSLSGGAVEQYF. CDR3 DNA: TGTGCCAGCAGTTTAAGCGGGGGGGCCGTCGAGCAGTACTTC. Filled out from reference TRBV28 and TRBJ2-7, the complete variable domain reads DVKVTQSSRYLVKRTGEKVFLECVQDMDHENMFWYRQDPGLGLRLIYFSYDVKMKEKGDIPEGYSVSREKKERFSLILESASTNQTSMYLCASSLSGGAVEQYFGPGTRLTVT.

This clone occurred once. The V call is TRBV25-1, the J call TRBJ2-7; TRBD2 matches 7 bases. After removal of 4 bases from V and 10 bases from J, the junction contained 10 bases not matched to a gene. CDR1 MGHDK and CDR2 SYGVNS come from the germline V gene. There are 13 residues in the CDR3. CDR3 protein: CASSGRHRDYQYF. The CDR3 DNA sequence: TGTGCCAGCAGTGGAAGACACCGGGACTATCAGTACTTC.

The chain couples TRBV15 to TRBJ1-2, with D unresolved. The CDR3 runs to 12 residues. The germline V and J ends were trimmed by 0 bases and 7 bases, with 6 bases remaining between them. Germline loops: CDR1 LNHNV, CDR2 YYDKDF (reference sequence). The CDR3 DNA reads as TGTGCCACCAGCAGAGATATGAGTGGCTACACCTTC. Amino acids: CATSRDMSGYTF.

The chain is built from TRBV7-9 and TRBJ2-7, with D uncertain. The V and J ends lost 1 base and 2 bases respectively, with 15 bases between them. The CDR3 spans 16 residues. Germline CDR1 SEHNR, CDR2 FQNEAQ (reference sequence). Here the CDR3 reads CASSLVGRVSTYEQYF. The CDR3 bases are TGTGCCAGCAGCTTAGTTGGTAGGGTAAGCACCTACGAGCAGTACTTC.

The chain links TRBV27 to TRBJ2-1; 10 bases fit TRBD1. The CDR3 covers 15 residues. The V segment lost 4 bases and the J segment 7 bases; nucleotides outside the gene matches: 7. CDR1 MNHEY and CDR2 SMNVEV come from the germline V gene (reference sequence). CDR3 in DNA: TGTGCCAGCAGTTCCCTTGGGACAGGGGATAATGAGCAGTTCTTC. Protein sequence: CASSSLGTGDNEQFF.

This clone was observed a single time. The chain is built from TRBV3-1 (or the pseudogene TRBV3-2) and TRBJ2-7, with unresolved D. CDR3 length: 16 residues. Germline V gives CDR1 LGHDT, CDR2 YNNKEL (reference sequence). The germline V and J ends were trimmed by 0 bases and 0 bases, with 12 bases remaining between them. CDR3 region: CASSQDAGALSYEQYF. The CDR3 nucleotides are TGTGCCAGCAGCCAAGACGCCGGAGCGCTCTCCTACGAGCAGTACTTC.

The chain joins TRBV19 to TRBJ2-1; 7 bases fit TRBD2. V lost 7 bases, J lost 6 bases, and 9 bases stayed unmatched. This CDR3 spans 14 amino acids. The germline V gene encodes CDR1 LNHDA and CDR2 SQIVND (reference sequence). The CDR3 region has the DNA TGTGCCAGTAAAAGCCAGGGCGGGAGCAATGAGCAGTTCTTC. It codes for CASKSQGGSNEQFF.

The chain links TRBV6-5 to TRBJ1-3; D is undetermined. CDR3 size: 11 residues. Germline CDR1 and CDR2: MNHEY and SVGAGI. With 6 bases removed from V and 8 bases from J, the gap between germline ends came to 8 bases. The CDR3 nucleotides read TGTGCCAGCAGCCTGGCGGACACCATATATTTT. It specifies CASSLADTIYF.

The chain recombines TRBV20-1 with TRBJ2-1; D remains ambiguous. The CDR3 loop spans 10 amino acids. CDR1 and CDR2 from the germline V gene are DFQATT and SNEGSKA (reference sequence). Trimming stripped 4 bases from V and 4 bases from J, with 2 bases between. The CDR3 loop is CSAKYNEQFF. In nucleotides, the CDR3 is TGCAGTGCTAAATACAATGAGCAGTTCTTC.

The chain joins TRBV5-1 to TRBJ1-2; TRBD1 is a possible D gene (5 bases). Trimming cost V 2 bases and J 0 bases, with 8 bases left between them. Germline-derived CDR1 and CDR2 are SGHRS and YFSETQ. The length of the CDR3 is 14 residues. The CDR3 here is CASSFDSTNYGYTF. The CDR3 DNA follows: TGCGCCAGCAGCTTCGACAGTACTAACTATGGCTACACCTTC.